This T cell receptor beta chain comes out of a study of T-cell reconstitution after alpha-beta-depleted transplantation in children. The TCRbeta library was prepared with unique molecular identifiers. TCRdb redid the calling of the PCR reads with MiXCR, one entry per CDR3 protein. The table includes about 400,000 distinct CDR3 sequences, roughly 20% detected once. V lost 2 bases and J lost 3, with 15 bases in between. CDR3 size: 16 residues. The sample in question was PBMCs from the stem cell graft donor, obtained from the stem cell graft. The receptor was derived from a human donor who donated a stem cell graft to a child with acute myeloid leukemia. This sequence joins TRBV12-3 or TRBV12-4 and TRBJ2-3, with D perhaps assigned TRBD1 or TRBD2 (5 bases each). The CDR3 reads CASSLRGVGVTDTQYF. For the CDR3, the DNA is TGTGCCAGCAGTTTAAGGGGAGTTGGGGTAACAGATACGCAGTATTTT.